The entry below gives a single TCR beta chain sequence along with its context. Its antigen is still unknown. These data are taken from a study of graft-versus-host responses after intestinal transplantation. Study-level points and caveats: GvH clones were found in recipient marrow; some appeared first in ileum or blood.

TCRdb's table, derived via immunoSEQ multiplex PCR, lists solely in-frame clones and lacks some. The data contain around 130,000 clones, 85% to 95% of them singletons. The CDR3 length is 14 residues. Germline V lookup: CDR1 SNHLY, CDR2 FYNNEI. J was trimmed by 6 bases and V by 6 bases; bases with no gene match: 10. The sequencing used unstimulated CD4+ T cells sorted from spleen or lymph node cells, collected before intestinal transplant. The V gene is TRBV2, the J gene TRBJ2-7; the match to TRBD1 covers 8 bases. The clonotype comes from a human donor who received an intestinal transplant. The CDR3 loop is CASSHGQGEFEQYF. CDR3 DNA: TGTGCCAGCAGCCACGGACAGGGTGAGTTCGAGCAGTACTTC.